This is a list of T cell receptor beta chains from one sample in a study of cytomegalovirus exposure and HLA in healthy donors. Libraries were prepared by immunoSEQ multiplex PCR; TCRdb keeps only in-frame clonotypes and omits some of them. The table includes a few hundred thousand clones, roughly 91% detected once. Sequencing input: PBMCs. The receptors originated from a girl aged 2-10 years in good health and CMV-seronegative. The CDR3 runs from the conserved cysteine through the conserved F or W. A D gene is named only where the DNA matches it firmly. The listing skips clone size in some rows; elsewhere it reads once, few, many or a size class.

J gene,V gene,D gene,clone size,CDR3 DNA,CDR3 protein
TRBJ2-3,TRBV6-5,TRBD2,.,TGTGCCAGCAGAGCACTAGCGGGAGGCCCAGATACGCAGTATTTT,CASRALAGGPDTQYF
TRBJ2-5,TRBV5-1,TRBD2,.,TGCGCCAGCAGGGGGCGGGAGGAGCAAGAGACCCAGTACTTC,CASRGREEQETQYF
TRBJ2-7,TRBV12-5,.,.,TGTGCTAGTGGTTTGGCGCCGAGTCCCGAGCAGTACTTC,CASGLAPSPEQYF
TRBJ1-3,TRBV14,.,once,TGTGCCAGCAGTTGGGGCATCTCTGGAAACACCATATATTTT,CASSWGISGNTIYF
TRBJ2-1,TRBV5-4,.,.,TGTGCCAGCAGCTTAGTTGGTGGCGGAGGGTTTGGATCCTACAATGAGCAGTTCTTC,CASSLVGGGGFGSYNEQFF
TRBJ2-7,TRBV27,TRBD2,few,TGTGCCAGCACTGGGGCTAGCGGGGGTGCCGAGCAGTACTTC,CASTGASGGAEQYF
TRBJ2-3,TRBV5-1,.,.,TGCGCCAGCAGCCCCCCCGGGACTAGCACAGATACGCAGTATTTT,CASSPPGTSTDTQYF
TRBJ1-5,TRBV4-2,.,.,TGTGCCAGCAGCCAAGCTCAGGGACAGCCCCAGCATTTT,CASSQAQGQPQHF
TRBJ2-5,TRBV4-1,TRBD2,.,TGCGCCAGCAGCCAACTGGACCTGACTAGCGGATCCACTACGTACCAAGAGACCCAGTACTTC,CASSQLDLTSGSTTYQETQYF
TRBJ2-7,TRBV4-1,TRBD2,few,TGCGCCAGCAGCTCGGGGGGGGAGCAGTACTTC,CASSSGGEQYF
TRBJ2-1,TRBV4-1,.,.,TGCGCCAGCAGCCAAGATCAAGTAGTCGTCAATGAGCAGTTCTTC,CASSQDQVVVNEQFF
TRBJ2-1,TRBV9,.,.,TGTGCCAGCAGCGGTCGGTCGGGGAGTAGGGATGAGCAGTTCTTC,CASSGRSGSRDEQFF
TRBJ2-1,TRBV11-2,TRBD1,.,TGTGCCAGCAGCTTTGCAGGGGGCCTTAAGTATGAGCAGTTCTTC,CASSFAGGLKYEQFF
TRBJ2-1,TRBV7-9,.,once,TGTGCCAGCAGCCTGAGGGAGACGTACTCAAACAATGAGCAGTTCTTC,CASSLRETYSNNEQFF
TRBJ2-5,TRBV4-1,.,.,TGCGCCAGCAGCCAAGAGACAGTTTTAGAGACCCAGTACTTC,CASSQETVLETQYF
TRBJ2-7,TRBV5-4,TRBD1,.,TGTGCCAGCAGCATGCCGGGACAGCGGACTTCCTACGAGCAGTACTTC,CASSMPGQRTSYEQYF
TRBJ2-1,TRBV27,.,.,TGTGCCAGCAGTTCTAGGGGGGGAGAGCAGTTCTTC,CASSSRGGEQFF
TRBJ1-1,TRBV5-8,.,.,TGTGCCAGCAGCTTTTGGGCTGCGAACACTGAAGCTTTCTTT,CASSFWAANTEAFF
TRBJ1-2,TRBV9,TRBD1,.,TGTGCCAGCAGTATAGGATTGGGACAGGGGAAGCCTTACTATGGCTACACCTTC,CASSIGLGQGKPYYGYTF
TRBJ1-4,TRBV25-1,.,.,TGTGCCAGCCCACTTTCGGAAAAACTGTTTTTT,CASPLSEKLFF
TRBJ2-7,TRBV4-1,.,few,TGCGCCAGCAGCCAGTACAGGAGTTCTCCCTACGAGCAGTACTTC,CASSQYRSSPYEQYF
TRBJ1-2,TRBV20-1,.,.,TGCAGTGCTAGAGATCCGGGAGGCTACACCTTC,CSARDPGGYTF
TRBJ2-7,TRBV18,.,.,TGTGCCAGCTCACAGGGGGGGAATTACGAGCAGTACTTC,CASSQGGNYEQYF
TRBJ1-6,TRBV5-8,.,.,TGTGCCAGCAGCCTCGGGTGGGGGGGTATCGGTTCACCCCTCCACTTT,CASSLGWGGIGSPLHF
TRBJ2-7,TRBV2,TRBD1,.,TGTGCCAGCAGCAAGGTGGGACAGGGGCCCACCTACGAGCAGTACTTC,CASSKVGQGPTYEQYF
TRBJ1-1,TRBV27,.,.,TGTGCCAGCAGGGACAGCCTTAACACTGAAGCTTTCTTT,CASRDSLNTEAFF
TRBJ1-5,TRBV10-3,.,.,TGTGCCATCAGTGAGTCGAGCAGGCCCTACCAGCCCCAGCATTTT,CAISESSRPYQPQHF
TRBJ2-1,TRBV5-1,TRBD2,.,TGCGCCAGCAGCGGGGCGTTGGCGGGGGCCTACAATGAGCAGTTCTTC,CASSGALAGAYNEQFF
TRBJ1-2,TRBV7-6,TRBD1,.,TGTGCCAGCAGCTTAGCGGACAGGGTGGATGGCTACACCTTC,CASSLADRVDGYTF
TRBJ1-1,TRBV7-9,.,.,TGTGCCAGCAGCTTAGCGGGCGACACTGAAGCTTTCTTT,CASSLAGDTEAFF
TRBJ1-6,TRBV7-9,TRBD1,.,TGTGCCAGCAGCCCCGGTGGGACAGGGGTCTCCTATAATTCACCCCTCCACTTT,CASSPGGTGVSYNSPLHF
TRBJ2-5,TRBV28,TRBD1,once,TGTGCCATCTCGAAATTGGGCCAGGGGGCGACCGGAGAGACCCAGTACTTC,CAISKLGQGATGETQYF
TRBJ2-2,TRBV27,TRBD2,.,TGTGCCAGCAGTTTACTAGCGGAGCTCAACACCGGGGAGCTGTTTTTT,CASSLLAELNTGELFF
TRBJ2-3,TRBV5-6,.,.,TGTGCCAGCAGCTTTGGGGGGTCCCCAGATACGCAGTATTTT,CASSFGGSPDTQYF
TRBJ2-7,TRBV13,.,.,TGTGCCAGCAGCTCCCCCGGAGCCTACGAGCAGTACTTC,CASSSPGAYEQYF
TRBJ1-4,TRBV5-6,.,.,TGTGCCAGCAACCCCAGGGAGGGTAGGGGTGAAAAACTGTTTTTT,CASNPREGRGEKLFF
TRBJ2-7,TRBV12-5,TRBD1,once,TGTGCTAGTGGTTTGACCTCGGACAGGGCGAGCTCCTACGAGCAGTACTTC,CASGLTSDRASSYEQYF
TRBJ1-5,TRBV6-1,.,.,TGTGCCAGCAGTGAAGCGCTCGGGTTGGGTCAGCCCCAGCATTTT,CASSEALGLGQPQHF
TRBJ1-1,TRBV2,.,.,TGTGCCAGCAGTGGAGGGGAGGGAGCTTTCTTT,CASSGGEGAFF
TRBJ1-2,TRBV6-6,.,once,TGTGCCAGCAGTTACGACAGGAGCGCTATATGGGGAGGCTACACCTTC,CASSYDRSAIWGGYTF
TRBJ2-7,TRBV5-4,.,.,TGTGCCAGCAGCTTGGTGGGGCCCGGACAGGAGCAGTACTTC,CASSLVGPGQEQYF
TRBJ1-1,TRBV19,.,.,TGTGCCAGTAGTATGAGAGGGAAGAAAGCTTTCTTT,CASSMRGKKAFF
TRBJ2-5,TRBV27,.,.,TGTGCCACACGTTTCCTGGAGACCCAATACTTC,CATRFLETQYF
TRBJ2-3,TRBV2,TRBD2,.,TGTGCCAGCAGTGAAGATAGCGTTGCGGGAGGGTCGGATACGCAGTATTTT,CASSEDSVAGGSDTQYF
TRBJ1-1,TRBV14,.,.,TGTGCCAGCAGCCAACTTTCGGCGGATGAAGCTTTCTTT,CASSQLSADEAFF
TRBJ2-3,TRBV27,.,.,TGTGCCAGCAGAAACGGGGGTCTTCTTGTCCCAGATACGCAGTATTTT,CASRNGGLLVPDTQYF
TRBJ2-7,TRBV5-1,TRBD2,.,TGCGCCAGCAGCTTGGTAGCGGGGGACCTCTACGAGCAGTACTTC,CASSLVAGDLYEQYF
TRBJ2-3,TRBV6-1,TRBD2,.,TGTGCCAGCAGTGGCATCAAGACTAGCGGGGGGGCGGATACGCAGTATTTT,CASSGIKTSGGADTQYF
TRBJ2-3,TRBV28,TRBD2,.,TGTGCCAGCAGTCCCCGGACTAGCGGGGTACTCACAGATACGCAGTATTTT,CASSPRTSGVLTDTQYF
TRBJ2-5,TRBV25-1,.,.,TGTGCCAGCTCAGCCCGGGTCCAAGAGACCCAGTACTTC,CASSARVQETQYF
TRBJ2-6,TRBV2,.,few,TGTGCCAGCATTTGGGAGACAGGCCCCTCTGGGGCCAACGTCCTGACTTTC,CASIWETGPSGANVLTF
TRBJ1-3,TRBV9,.,few,TGTGCCAGCAGCGCTAGCAGGCCGGGAGGTGGAAACACCATATATTTT,CASSASRPGGGNTIYF
TRBJ2-3,TRBV14,.,once,TGTGCCAGCAGCCAAGCCCCCATTGTAAGGGGCGATACGCAGTATTTT,CASSQAPIVRGDTQYF
TRBJ2-3,TRBV19,TRBD1,once,TGTGCCAGTAGACGAAAGACAGGGGGGGAAACAGATACGCAGTATTTT,CASRRKTGGETDTQYF
TRBJ2-7,TRBV7-2,TRBD2,.,TGTGCCAGCAGCTCCGAAGGGACGGGAGGAACCTACGAGCAGTACTTC,CASSSEGTGGTYEQYF
TRBJ2-1,TRBV10-1,.,.,TGCGCCAGCAGTGAGTCCATGTCGGGGGTAAGCTACAATGAGCAGTTCTTC,CASSESMSGVSYNEQFF
TRBJ1-2,TRBV7-9,.,.,TGTGCCAGCAGCTTGGAGCGGATTAAGCGCTACACCTTC,CASSLERIKRYTF